This record concerns one T cell receptor (beta chain) sequence. The antigen is not known. The ends lost 3 bases at V and 2 bases at J; junction bases unmatched: 7. From germline, CDR1 is MGHDK and CDR2 SYGVNS. The CDR3 runs to 16 residues. The TCRbeta library was prepared with unique molecular identifiers. TCRdb independently ran MiXCR on the PCR reads; one entry per CDR3 protein. In the table there are 530,000 or so distinct CDR3 sequences, 25% to 30% of which are singletons. This record comes from a study of T-cell reconstitution after alpha-beta-depleted transplantation in children. Points from the study as a whole: The study reportedly traced alpha-beta T cells about two months after transplant to several hundred expanded graft clones. Newly produced T cells mostly provided counts and TCRbeta diversity after one year, as hyperexpanded clones declined. Surviving recipient T cells and intrathymic progenitors accounted for some patients' high TCRbeta diversity at day 60.

Sequences were derived from PBMCs, sampled before TCRalphabeta/CD19-depleted stem cell transplant. The source of this sequence is a boy in the first two years of life with Wiskott-Aldrich syndrome, due to receive a stem cell transplant. J is TRBJ2-7 and V is TRBV25-1; 10 nucleotides agree with TRBD1. The CDR3 sequence is CASSELTGTGAYEQYF. CDR3 in DNA: TGTGCCAGCAGTGAGCTTACCGGGACAGGGGCCTACGAGCAGTACTTC.